This T cell receptor (beta chain) was sequenced during a study of cytotoxic CD8 clonotypes in ibrutinib-treated CLL. Whole-study context: The patients, under 13 relapsed/refractory and 15 treatment-naive, included approximately 17 who were IGHV unmutated.

Trimming cost V 8 bases and J 5 bases; bases outside gene matches: 7. The CDR3 covers 14 residues. The germline V gene has CDR1 GTSNPN and CDR2 SVGIG (reference sequence). Sequencing was designed to attain a depth spanning 1 in 200,000 to 1 in 1 million T cells. Using immunoSEQ multiplex PCR, the repertoire was profiled, and TCRdb retains in-frame clones only, with some absent. This table holds about 160,000 clones, roughly 90% found once. Note on this clone: No antigen is known for it.

Overall study findings and caveats: Having risen at ibrutinib response, clonality had fallen back toward baseline by progression. Baseline-level clonality went beyond age-matched healthy donors and moved in step with circulating CD8+ T-cell counts.

The sequence was collected from a human donor with chronic lymphocytic leukemia. The chain couples TRBV30 to TRBJ2-2; 11 bases fit TRBD1. Sequencing was performed on PBMCs, taken at disease progression, from a patient treated with ibrutinib. The CDR3 region is CAGLDRGQTGELFF. CDR3 DNA sequence: TGTGCCGGGTTGGACAGGGGGCAAACCGGGGAGCTGTTTTTT.